The 25 T cell receptor beta chains in this list originate from one sample, sequenced in a study of blood T cell repertoires in COVID-19. The data were produced by immunoSEQ multiplex PCR, yet TCRdb's version contains in-frame clones alone and is incomplete. Of 200,000 to 250,000 clones detected, 88% appear once; the ten largest clones hold around 3.8%. Sequencing used PBMCs or T cells enriched from blood (not recorded which). The receptors derive from a woman aged 25 to 39 who had been exposed to COVID-19.

The V call is TRBV7-9, the J call TRBJ1-2, with a weak D call TRBD1 (5 bases). This CDR3 comprises 14 residues. Germline V gene sequence: CDR1 SEHNR, CDR2 FQNEAQ (reference sequence). V was trimmed by 3 bases and J by 2 bases, leaving 10 bases between them. The CDR3 sequence is CASSFGGPNYGYTF. The CDR3 DNA follows: TGTGCCAGCAGCTTCGGGGGACCCAACTATGGCTACACCTTC.

J is TRBJ2-1 and V is TRBV5-4; 8 bases match TRBD2. The CDR3 is made up of 14 amino acids. The trim removed 6 bases at V and 8 bases at J, leaving 10 bases unmatched. Germline loops: CDR1 SGHNT, CDR2 YYREEE (reference sequence). In DNA form, the CDR3 reads TGTGCCAGCACCACCCGAGCGGGAGTCCATGAGCAGTTCTTC. Its protein product is CASTTRAGVHEQFF.

The rearrangement joins TRBV7-9 to TRBJ1-4, with 8 bases matching TRBD1. Germline-derived CDR1 and CDR2 are SEHNR and FQNEAQ (reference sequence). The CDR3 has 15 amino acids. J gave up 8 bases and V 5 bases, and 10 bases lay outside the gene matches. Here the CDR3 DNA reads TGTGCCAGCAGCCGAAATACAGGGGGTTTGGAAAAACTGTTTTTT. Translated, it gives CASSRNTGGLEKLFF.

This chain links TRBV29-1 with TRBJ1-1, with D hard to call. CDR1 and CDR2 (germline): SQVTM, ANQGSEA. The CDR3 totals 21 residues. V was shortened by 0 bases and J by 0 bases, with 29 bases between the two germline ends. CDR3 protein: CSVEDWMLGGRGRGLNTEAFF. The CDR3 nucleotides read TGCAGCGTTGAAGATTGGATGTTAGGAGGGCGAGGACGAGGGTTGAACACTGAAGCTTTCTTT.

The chain employs TRBV21-1 and TRBJ1-2. TRBV21-1 is a pseudogene. The CDR3 loop spans 17 amino acids. The CDR3 bases are TGTGCCAGCAGCACCGAAGGCGGCAGCTTAGCTAACTATGGCTACACCTTC. Translation gives CASSTEGGSLANYGYTF.

CDR3 sequence: CAIRPGLDNEQFF. For the CDR3, the DNA is TGTGCCATCAGGCCGGGACTCGACAATGAGCAGTTCTTC. This chain joins TRBV10-3 and TRBJ2-1, with a weak D call TRBD2 (6 bases). The V and J ends lost 6 bases and 5 bases respectively, with 11 bases between them. The germline gives CDR1 ENHRY, CDR2 SYGVKD. The CDR3 extends over 13 amino acids.

The J gene is TRBJ2-1, the V gene TRBV20-1; D remains ambiguous. The V end was cut by 5 bases, the J end by 5 bases, with 4 bases between. Germline loops: CDR1 DFQATT, CDR2 SNEGSKA (reference sequence). This CDR3 is built from 10 residues. The DNA of the CDR3 is TGCAGTGCTCTCGACAATGAGCAGTTCTTC. Amino acids: CSALDNEQFF.

The V gene is TRBV28, the J gene TRBJ1-2; weak D call: TRBD1 (6 bases). The CDR3 runs 12 residues. V lost 3 bases and J lost 7, with 9 bases in between. Germline V lookup: CDR1 MDHEN, CDR2 SYDVKM. The CDR3 is CASSFGGAGYTF. DNA for the CDR3: TGTGCCAGCAGTTTTGGGGGCGCTGGCTACACCTTC.

V is TRBV3-1 (or the pseudogene TRBV3-2) and J is TRBJ2-7; D is possibly TRBD2 (6 bases). Trimming pared 5 bases from V and 5 bases from J, leaving 16 bases between. Looked up from germline, CDR1 is LGHDT and CDR2 is YNNKEL (reference sequence). The CDR3 is 14 residues long. CDR3 sequence reads: CASSRQRRVHEQYF. CDR3 nucleotide sequence: TGTGCCAGCAGCAGACAGAGGAGGGTCCACGAGCAGTACTTC.

The chain couples TRBV3-1 (or the pseudogene TRBV3-2) to TRBJ2-3, with 10 bases that match TRBD2. This CDR3 contains 14 residues. V lost 1 base and J lost 7; bases outside the gene matches: 2. Germline CDR1 is LGHDT and CDR2 is YNNKEL (reference sequence). CDR3 amino acids: CASSQVAGGNTQYF. Here the CDR3 DNA reads TGTGCCAGCAGCCAAGTAGCGGGAGGAAATACGCAGTATTTT.

The chain recombines TRBV29-1 with TRBJ1-1; a weak D match, TRBD1 (5 bases). Germline V gene data show CDR1 as SQVTM and CDR2 as ANQGSEA. The CDR3 runs 14 residues. V dropped 3 bases and J dropped 0 bases, with 11 bases sitting between them. CDR3 sequence (DNA): TGCAGCGTTGATACGGGGGGATTGAACACTGAAGCTTTCTTT. Its protein product is CSVDTGGLNTEAFF.

CDR3 amino acids: CASRVQGNQPQHF. The CDR3 DNA sequence: TGTGCCAGTAGAGTACAGGGGAATCAGCCCCAGCATTTT. The genes are TRBV19 and TRBJ1-5, with 7 nucleotides matching TRBD1. CDR1 LNHDA and CDR2 SQIVND come from the germline V gene (reference sequence). The CDR3 is 13 amino acids. V was pared by 6 bases and J by 4 bases, with 3 bases of the junction left unmatched.

V is TRBV2 and J is TRBJ1-1; 8 nucleotides match TRBD1. Losses at the gene ends were 1 base for V and 5 bases for J; bases not matched to a gene: 3. Germline V gene lookup returns CDR1 SNHLY and CDR2 FYNNEI. This CDR3 is 14 amino acids long. The CDR3 DNA reads TGTGCCAGCAGTGAAGTCCAGGGGGCAACTGAAGCTTTCTTT. Translated: CASSEVQGATEAFF.

The chain combines TRBV13 with TRBJ2-3; the match to TRBD1 covers 7 bases. The V gene end was trimmed by 4 bases and the J gene end by 2 bases; junction bases not matched to a gene: 12. The CDR3 has 17 amino acids. Looked up from germline, CDR1 is PRHDT and CDR2 is FYEKMQ (reference sequence). CDR3 nucleotides: TGTGCCAGCAGCTCTAACAGGGGCCTCGAATACACAGATACGCAGTATTTT. This encodes CASSSNRGLEYTDTQYF.

The chain joins TRBV4-1 to TRBJ1-1; D gene ambiguous. This CDR3 is 18 amino acids long. The V end was cut by 1 base, the J end by 0 bases, with 18 bases between. Per the germline V gene, CDR1 is MGHRA and CDR2 is YSYEKL. CDR3 in amino acids: CASSQADGVPSMNTEAFF. The CDR3 bases are TGCGCCAGCAGCCAAGCCGACGGGGTCCCCTCCATGAACACTGAAGCTTTCTTT.

The genes are TRBV4-1 and TRBJ2-7; maybe TRBD1 (5 bases). The CDR3 runs to 17 residues. Germline V CDR1 and CDR2: MGHRA, YSYEKL. V was trimmed by 4 bases and J by 1 base, leaving 20 bases between them. CDR3 region: CASSPEPRLAGSYEQYF. The CDR3 DNA reads TGCGCCAGCAGCCCAGAACCGCGACTGGCAGGGTCCTACGAGCAGTACTTC.

This chain's CDR3 is CASSQGAAGGPYNEQFF. The CDR3 DNA follows: TGTGCCAGCAGCCAGGGGGCAGCGGGAGGGCCCTACAATGAGCAGTTCTTC. The V and J genes are TRBV3-1 (or the pseudogene TRBV3-2) and TRBJ2-1; 10 bases align to TRBD2. CDR1 and CDR2 (germline): LGHDT, YNNKEL (reference sequence). V gave up 3 bases and J gave up 2 bases; unmatched junction bases: 7. There are 17 residues in the CDR3.

This rearrangement joins TRBV7-9 to TRBJ2-7, with TRBD2 matching 8 bases. The CDR3 extends over 15 amino acids. J was trimmed by 0 bases and V by 6 bases; bases with no gene match: 7. Per germline, CDR1 SEHNR and CDR2 FQNEAQ (reference sequence). The CDR3 DNA is TGTGCCAGCAGGGCTCGGGGGGGTCTCTCCTACGAGCAGTACTTC. This encodes CASRARGGLSYEQYF.

The rearrangement uses TRBV18 and TRBJ2-6, with TRBD1 matching over 8 bases. The V gene end was trimmed by 5 bases and the J gene end by 4 bases; junction bases not matched to a gene: 4. The CDR3 is made up of 15 amino acids. Germline CDR1 is KGHSH and CDR2 is LQKENI. The CDR3 loop is CASSEQGDGANVLTF. CDR3 sequence (DNA): TGTGCCAGCTCAGAACAGGGGGACGGGGCCAACGTCCTGACTTTC.

In this sample, this clone turned up once. This same CDR3 is encoded by further DNA sequences in the sample. The chain carries TRBV12-3 or TRBV12-4 and TRBJ2-7, with 8 bases aligning to TRBD1. There are 13 residues in the CDR3. The junction had 3 bases not matched to a gene; V was cut back by 6 bases and J by 2 bases. The CDR3 DNA reads as TGTGCCAGCAGGGGGACAGGCGCCTACGAGCAGTACTTC. Amino acid sequence: CASRGTGAYEQYF.

The V gene is TRBV19, the J gene TRBJ1-1; D is unresolved. V lost 5 bases, J lost 3 bases, and 4 bases lay in between. The CDR3 has 11 residues. Germline V CDR1 and CDR2: LNHDA, SQIVND (reference sequence). CDR3 nucleotides: TGTGCCAGTAGTCCGGACACTGAAGCTTTCTTT. Encoded protein: CASSPDTEAFF.

The chain recombines TRBV2 with TRBJ1-1, with no clear D. Germline lookup yields CDR1 SNHLY and CDR2 FYNNEI. CDR3 size: 15 residues. V was cut by 3 bases and J by 0 bases, with 11 bases left in between. The CDR3 protein is CASSDVVDMNTEAFF. The DNA of the CDR3 is TGTGCCAGCAGTGATGTTGTAGACATGAACACTGAAGCTTTCTTT. Full variable domain (remainder filled in from reference TRBV2 and TRBJ1-1): EPEVTQTPSHQVTQMGQEVILRCVPISNHLYFYWYRQILGQKVEFLVSFYNNEISEKSEIFDDQFSVERPDGSNFTLKIRSTKLEDSAMYFCASSDVVDMNTEAFFGQGTRLTVV.

The chain couples TRBV23-1 to TRBJ1-2; no definite D call. TRBV23-1 is an open reading frame whose function is uncertain. V was trimmed by 6 bases and J by 8 bases, leaving 19 bases between them. CDR3 length equals 14 residues. CDR3 in DNA: TGCGCCAGCAGCCCGCCTCAGGAAACGGGAGGCTACACCTTC. This translates into CASSPPQETGGYTF.

This clone came up once. V is TRBV14 and J is TRBJ2-7, with 8 bases matching TRBD2. CDR3 size: 15 residues. V shed 6 bases and J 2 bases; nucleotides not matched to a gene: 9. Germline values: CDR1 SGHDN, CDR2 FVKESK. CDR3 sequence: CASSPGGGVAYEQYF. The CDR3, as DNA: TGTGCCAGCAGTCCCGGGGGGGGCGTTGCCTACGAGCAGTACTTC.

V usage is TRBV24-1 and J usage is TRBJ2-2; 8 bases are shared with TRBD1. The V and J ends lost 1 base and 1 base, in that order; junction bases with no gene match: 4. The CDR3 length is 17 residues. Germline CDR1 and CDR2: KGHDR and SFDVKD. CDR3 nucleotides: TGTGCCACCAGTGATTTTCCAGGGACAGGGAACACCGGGGAGCTGTTTTTT. Amino acids: CATSDFPGTGNTGELFF.